A selection of T cell receptor beta chains follows, all from one sample in a study of blood T cell repertoires in COVID-19. Profiled with immunoSEQ multiplex PCR; TCRdb holds only in-frame clones, not every one. The table has approximately 34,000 clones, approximately 80% seen once. What was sequenced was peripheral blood. These receptors all come from a woman aged 65 to 85 with acute or convalescent COVID-19. Both conserved end residues are part of each CDR3. The D gene is left open where the match is weak. Clone size is stated in some rows and not others, as once, few, many or a class when expanded.

D	size	V	J	DNA	CDR3
.	.	TRBV5-4	TRBJ1-2	TGTGCCAGCAGGCTGGGGGGGAGGGAACCGTCCTATGGCTACACCTTC	CASRLGGREPSYGYTF
TRBD1	few	TRBV19	TRBJ1-4	TGTGCCAGTAGTACGACAGGGACGGCAACTAATGAAAAACTGTTTTTT	CASSTTGTATNEKLFF
TRBD2	.	TRBV6-5	TRBJ2-1	TGTGCCTTAGCCGGGACTATTAATATGAATGAGCAGTTCTTC	CALAGTINMNEQFF
.	.	TRBV11-2	TRBJ2-5	TGTGCCAGCAGCTTAGATACCTATGCTTTGGAGACCCAGTACTTC	CASSLDTYALETQYF
.	.	TRBV18	TRBJ2-7	TGTGCCAGCTCACCACAAGGGGTCGAGCAGTACTTC	CASSPQGVEQYF
TRBD1	.	TRBV19	TRBJ1-1	TGTGCCAGTAGTATCTCCTGGACAGGCAGTCGGACTGAAGCTTTCTTT	CASSISWTGSRTEAFF
.	.	TRBV6-5	TRBJ2-1	TGTGCCAGCAGTTATGGAGGGAGCTCCTACAATGAGCAGTTCTTC	CASSYGGSSYNEQFF
.	once	TRBV6-5	TRBJ2-2	TGTGCCAGCAGTTACACCCCCAGGCCCACCGGGGAGCTGTTTTTT	CASSYTPRPTGELFF
.	.	TRBV5-1	TRBJ2-5	TGCGCCAGCAGCTCTACTCAAGAGACCCAGTACTTC	CASSSTQETQYF
TRBD1	many	TRBV6-6	TRBJ1-2	TGTGCCAGCAGTCAGGACAGGGTAGGAGGAACCTTCGGCTACACCTTC	CASSQDRVGGTFGYTF
TRBD2	.	TRBV7-8	TRBJ2-5	TGTGCCAGCAGCTTACGAAGCGGGGGGGCATGGGAGACCCAGTACTTC	CASSLRSGGAWETQYF
TRBD1	.	TRBV19	TRBJ1-2	TGTGCCACTGGGCAGGGGGCGAACTATGGCTACACCTTC	CATGQGANYGYTF
TRBD2	.	TRBV10-3	TRBJ2-3	TGTGCCATCAAAGGGTTAGGGGAGGGAGGCCGCACAGATACGCAGTATTTT	CAIKGLGEGGRTDTQYF
TRBD1	.	TRBV7-8	TRBJ1-4	TGTGCCAGCGGACCGGGACAGGGAAAGGAAAAACTGTTTTTT	CASGPGQGKEKLFF
.	.	TRBV19	TRBJ1-4	TGTGCCAGTAGTATGTTCAGAAATGAAAAACTGTTTTTT	CASSMFRNEKLFF
.	.	TRBV21-1	TRBJ1-3	TGTGCCAGCAGCAAAGGTCCCGGGACAGGGTCTGGAAACACCATATATTTT	CASSKGPGTGSGNTIYF
.	.	TRBV18	TRBJ2-2	TGTGCCAGCTCACTCGGACAGCTCACCGGGGAGCTGTTTTTT	CASSLGQLTGELFF
.	.	TRBV27	TRBJ2-6	TGTGCCAGCAGCCGGGGACTCCTCTCTGGGGCCAACGTCCTGACTTTC	CASSRGLLSGANVLTF
TRBD1	.	TRBV19	TRBJ2-2	TGTGCCAGTAGTATTCGCACCAGGGGGACCGGGGAGCTGTTTTTT	CASSIRTRGTGELFF
.	.	TRBV3-1/TRBV3-2	TRBJ2-2	TGTGCCAGCAGCCAAAAACAGAACACCGGGGAGCTGTTTTTT	CASSQKQNTGELFF
TRBD1	.	TRBV27	TRBJ1-4	TGTGCCAGCAGTTACCTCGGACAGGGGAATGAAAAACTGTTTTTT	CASSYLGQGNEKLFF
.	.	TRBV27	TRBJ2-1	TGTGCCAGCAGTCCTAAAGCACGATACAGCTCCTACAATGAGCAGTTCTTC	CASSPKARYSSYNEQFF
TRBD2	.	TRBV19	TRBJ2-1	TGTGCCAGTGGGGGACTAGCGGGAGGAGGGGACAATGAGCAGTTCTTC	CASGGLAGGGDNEQFF
TRBD1	.	TRBV6-6	TRBJ1-2	TGTGCCAGCAGTTACTCACCTCGGACAGGGCATTATGGCTACACCTTC	CASSYSPRTGHYGYTF
.	.	TRBV7-9	TRBJ1-1	TGTGCCAGCAGCTTAGTTTCGGAAGCTTTCTTT	CASSLVSEAFF
TRBD2	.	TRBV5-1	TRBJ2-2	TGCGCCAGCGCCCGCGTAGCGGGAGACACCGGGGAGCTGTTTTTT	CASARVAGDTGELFF
TRBD1	.	TRBV7-9	TRBJ1-1	TGTGCCAGCAGCTTACCTGACAGGGAGAACACTGAAGCTTTCTTT	CASSLPDRENTEAFF
TRBD2	.	TRBV27	TRBJ2-1	TGTGCCAGCAGTCCCTCCGGGGGGAGCTCCTACAATGAGCAGTTCTTC	CASSPSGGSSYNEQFF
TRBD1	.	TRBV2	TRBJ1-2	TGTGCCAGTAAGACAGGGGGCGCTTCGGATGGCTACACCTTC	CASKTGGASDGYTF
TRBD1	.	TRBV11-1	TRBJ1-2	TGTGCCAGCAAGGGACAGAACTATGGCTACACCTTC	CASKGQNYGYTF
.	few	TRBV11-1	TRBJ2-1	TGTGCCAGCAGCCCATACAGGGAGAATGAGCAGTTCTTC	CASSPYRENEQFF
TRBD2	once	TRBV27	TRBJ2-1	TGTGCCAGCAGCCCAAGCGGGAGCTCCTACAATGAGCAGTTCTTC	CASSPSGSSYNEQFF
.	few	TRBV3-1/TRBV3-2	TRBJ2-7	TGTGCCAGCAGCCAACTCCCCTACGAGCAGTACTTC	CASSQLPYEQYF
.	.	TRBV2	TRBJ1-5	TGTGCCAGCGCAGGGGAAAGTCAGCCCCAGCATTTT	CASAGESQPQHF
TRBD2	.	TRBV10-3	TRBJ2-1	TGTGCCATCACCGGGACTAGCGGGGTTGGGTGGGGTGAGCAGTTCTTC	CAITGTSGVGWGEQFF
.	.	TRBV6-5	TRBJ1-2	TGTGCCAGCAGCCAGAACCAGGGCGGTTATGGCTACACCTTC	CASSQNQGGYGYTF
TRBD2	.	TRBV9	TRBJ2-1	TGTGCCAGCAGCGGCCACAGCGGGGAAGGTAATGAGCAGTTCTTC	CASSGHSGEGNEQFF
.	.	TRBV5-6	TRBJ2-7	TGTGCCAGCAGCTGGGACATCTCCTACGAGCAGTACTTC	CASSWDISYEQYF
.	once	TRBV5-1	TRBJ2-1	TGCGCCAGCAGCTTGGGGGGCGGGGGCCTCGGTCTCAATGAGCAGTTCTTC	CASSLGGGGLGLNEQFF
TRBD1	.	TRBV7-9	TRBJ2-6	TGTGCCACCAGACAGGGTAATCTTTCTGGGGCCAACGTCCTGACTTTC	CATRQGNLSGANVLTF
.	.	TRBV18	TRBJ2-5	TGTGCCAGCTCACTAAAACTAGATGGAGAGACCCAGTACTTC	CASSLKLDGETQYF
TRBD1	.	TRBV27	TRBJ2-1	TGTGCCAGCAGTATCCGGGACAGAGAATTTCGGCAGTTCTTC	CASSIRDREFRQFF
.	.	TRBV7-7	TRBJ2-5	TGTGCCAGCAGCCTTCAACCAGGGGAGACCCAGTACTTC	CASSLQPGETQYF
.	few	TRBV3-1/TRBV3-2	TRBJ1-4	TGTGCCAGCAGCCAAGATCTTCAGGGGCTTAATGAAAAACTGTTTTTT	CASSQDLQGLNEKLFF
TRBD1	once	TRBV3-1/TRBV3-2	TRBJ1-2	TGTGCCAGCAGCCAAACTAACGGACAGGGAGCTAACTATGGCTACACCTTC	CASSQTNGQGANYGYTF
.	few	TRBV6-2/TRBV6-3	TRBJ2-3	TGTGCCAGCAGTTACTCCGGGGGTGCGCCAGATACGCAGTATTTT	CASSYSGGAPDTQYF
.	.	TRBV7-9	TRBJ1-6	TGTGCCAGCAGCCAACAGGGTTCACCCCTCCACTTT	CASSQQGSPLHF
TRBD1	.	TRBV18	TRBJ1-2	TGTGCCAGCTCAACGGGACAGAATGGCTACACCTTC	CASSTGQNGYTF
TRBD2	.	TRBV19	TRBJ2-2	TGTGCCAGTAGCCGCCTAGCGGGGGCAAACACCGGGGAGCTGTTTTTT	CASSRLAGANTGELFF
.	.	TRBV7-9	TRBJ2-7	TGTGCCAGCGGGAGTACGTACGAGCAGTACTTC	CASGSTYEQYF
.	.	TRBV6-5	TRBJ2-5	TGTGCCAGCAGTCCCAGTGGACAGAGGGGAGAGACCCAGTACTTC	CASSPSGQRGETQYF
.	once	TRBV11-2	TRBJ2-1	TGTGCCAGCAGCTTAGGGCCTTTCGAGCAGTTCTTC	CASSLGPFEQFF
.	.	TRBV19	TRBJ1-4	TGTGCCAGCTCCCCCGGACAGACAACTAATGAAAAACTGTTTTTT	CASSPGQTTNEKLFF
.	once	TRBV21-1	TRBJ2-7	TGTGCCAGCAGCAAAGCCGGGGGTTCCTCGTACGAGCAGTACTTC	CASSKAGGSSYEQYF